This is a list of T cell receptor beta chains from one sample in a study of early T cells in non-severe SARS-CoV-2 infection. One entry per CDR3 protein results from TCRdb running MiXCR on the 5' RACE reads. The sample lists more than 40,000 distinct CDR3 sequences, about 5.2% seen once, with 5.4% in the top ten. The sequenced sample was whole blood, obtained at baseline. These receptors came from an adult who was a healthcare worker with PCR-confirmed SARS-CoV-2 infection or an uninfected control (not recorded which). CDR3s include the opening cysteine and the closing phenylalanine or tryptophan. The order of the fields is D gene, V gene, clone size, J gene, CDR3 protein, CDR3 DNA. D genes are given only for firm matches. Clone size, where shown, is once, few, many, or a class for clones that have expanded.

TRBD1	TRBV29-1	NA	TRBJ1-1	CSVTGGQTEQAFF	TGCAGCGTTACGGGGGGACAGACGGAGCAGGCTTTCTTT
TRBD1	TRBV20-1	few	TRBJ2-5	CSADRDRGRGETQYF	TGCAGTGCGGACCGGGACAGGGGGCGTGGAGAGACCCAGTACTTC
NA	TRBV30	many	TRBJ2-7	CAWGFGSGTYEQYF	TGTGCCTGGGGGTTCGGTAGCGGAACCTACGAGCAGTACTTC
NA	TRBV11-2	many	TRBJ2-2	CASSLELSAGELFF	TGTGCCAGCAGCTTAGAGTTGTCGGCCGGGGAGCTGTTTTTT
NA	TRBV28	many	TRBJ1-5	CASLAFDQPQHF	TGTGCCAGCCTCGCCTTCGATCAGCCCCAGCATTTT
NA	TRBV5-1	many	TRBJ1-2	CASSLWQGYGYTF	TGCGCCAGCAGCTTGTGGCAGGGGTATGGCTACACCTTC
NA	TRBV28	many	TRBJ1-2	CASSFIGGYTF	TGTGCCAGCAGTTTTATTGGCGGCTACACCTTC
NA	TRBV11-2	many	TRBJ2-2	CASSLVNGELFF	TGTGCCAGCAGCTTAGTAAACGGGGAGCTGTTTTTT
NA	TRBV7-9	NA	TRBJ2-5	CASSLLGQGQETQYF	TGTGCCAGCAGCTTACTAGGGCAGGGGCAAGAGACCCAGTACTTC
NA	TRBV18	many	TRBJ1-1	CASSPKKGQNTEAFF	TGTGCCAGCTCACCTAAGAAGGGACAGAACACTGAAGCTTTCTTT
NA	TRBV6-5	NA	TRBJ1-2	CASSYEGIGYTF	TGTGCCAGCAGTTACGAGGGTATCGGCTACACCTTC